The 24 T cell receptor beta chains reported below all come from one sample, sequenced in a study of monozygotic twins with inflammatory bowel disease. Reanalyzing the 5' RACE reads, TCRdb keeps one entry per CDR3 protein, without DNA. Here the sample table reports around 400,000 distinct CDR3 sequences. What was sequenced was blood. The receptors stem from a human donor with ulcerative colitis or Crohn's disease, or a healthy co-twin of an affected twin (not recorded which).

The chain recombines TRBV12-3 or TRBV12-4 with TRBJ1-5; TCRdb indicates TRBD1, and absent DNA this call remains unverified. The CDR3 sequence is 15 residues long. The CDR3 protein is CASSPGQGYNQPQHF.

The rearrangement uses TRBV7-9 and TRBJ2-5; TCRdb proposes TRBD2, but this gene call is untestable without DNA. Germline V gene sequence: CDR1 SEHNR, CDR2 FQNEAQ (reference sequence). This CDR3 is built from 13 residues. CDR3 residues: CASRLAGGETQYF.

The chain couples TRBV7-9 to TRBJ2-7; TCRdb selects TRBD1, and the lack of DNA leaves this call unchecked. Per germline, CDR1 SEHNR and CDR2 FQNEAQ (reference sequence). CDR3 size: 16 residues. The CDR3 is CASSLPAGTGTYEQYF.

The rearrangement links TRBV27 to TRBJ1-2; TCRdb selects TRBD1, and the lack of DNA leaves this call unchecked. Germline V CDR1 and CDR2: MNHEY, SMNVEV (reference sequence). The CDR3 runs 16 residues. The CDR3 is CASRREGPGQGSGYTF.

The J gene is TRBJ1-1, the V gene TRBV3-1. The CDR3 totals 15 residues. CDR1 and CDR2 from the germline V gene are LGHDT and YNNKEL (reference sequence). The CDR3 loop reads CASSQGMGYSTEAFF.

V usage is TRBV5-1 and J usage is TRBJ2-1; no DNA is available, so the TRBD1 call from TCRdb remains unchecked. Germline values: CDR1 SGHRS, CDR2 YFSETQ. This CDR3 has 14 amino acids. CDR3 protein: CASSLEGVSNEQFF.

The chain combines TRBV21-1 with TRBJ1-1; TCRdb names TRBD1, which stays unverified in the absence of DNA. TRBV21-1 is annotated as a pseudogene. The CDR3 length is 13 residues. The CDR3 here is CASRRQGHTEAFF.

This chain joins TRBV19 and TRBJ2-5; TCRdb calls TRBD1, which cannot be checked without DNA. The length of the CDR3 is 15 residues. Germline-derived CDR1 and CDR2 are LNHDA and SQIVND (reference sequence). CDR3 residues: CASSMDRGGQETQYF.

This CDR3 reads CASSPGQGWNEKLFF. The chain couples TRBV7-2 to TRBJ1-4; lacking DNA, the TRBD1 call made by TCRdb goes unchecked. Germline CDR1 is SGHTA and CDR2 is FQGNSA. The CDR3 covers 15 residues.

The chain combines TRBV20-1 with TRBJ1-6; the D gene TCRdb calls, TRBD1, cannot be checked with no DNA. From germline, CDR1 is DFQATT and CDR2 SNEGSKA (reference sequence). The CDR3 spans 15 residues. The CDR3 protein is CSARRESSYNSPLHF.

The chain couples TRBV19 to TRBJ2-6; TCRdb calls TRBD1, which cannot be checked without DNA. CDR1 and CDR2 (germline): LNHDA, SQIVND (reference sequence). The CDR3 covers 17 residues. The CDR3 sequence is CASSRGILYSGANVLTF.

This sequence joins TRBV6-1 and TRBJ1-1; TCRdb's D gene call, TRBD1, goes unchecked for lack of DNA. Per germline, CDR1 MNHNS and CDR2 SASEGT. The CDR3 is 15 residues long. The CDR3 spells CASGVRQGWHTEAFF.

The rearrangement links TRBV5-5 to TRBJ2-3. The V gene's germline CDR1 is SGHKS and CDR2 YYEKEE (reference sequence). The CDR3 loop spans 15 amino acids. CDR3 loop: CASSLTRTSTDTQYF. Full variable domain (rest looked up from reference TRBV5-5 and TRBJ2-3): DAGVTQSPTHLIKTRGQQVTLRCSPISGHKSVSWYQQVLGQGPQFIFQYYEKEERGRGNFPDRFSARQFPNYSSELNVNALLLGDSALYLCASSLTRTSTDTQYFGPGTRLTVL.

This chain uses TRBV7-9 with TRBJ1-1. The CDR3 is made up of 14 amino acids. Germline V gene data show CDR1 as SEHNR and CDR2 as FQNEAQ (reference sequence). The CDR3 sequence: CASSFGPGGDEAFF.

The gene calls are TRBV5-1 and TRBJ2-7; TCRdb names TRBD2, which stays unverified in the absence of DNA. Germline values: CDR1 SGHRS, CDR2 YFSETQ. The CDR3 spans 17 residues. CDR3 residues: CASSLGPAGTNRNEQYF.

This chain uses TRBV28 with TRBJ2-7. This CDR3 comprises 14 residues. The germline CDR1 and CDR2 sequences are MDHEN and SYDVKM. CDR3 sequence: CASRAIGNTYEQYF.

CDR3 loop: CASSLEGYQNTEAFF. The chain is built from TRBV7-2 and TRBJ1-1. The CDR3 has 15 residues. In germline, CDR1 is SGHTA, CDR2 FQGNSA.

The V gene is TRBV11-1, the J gene TRBJ2-4; without DNA, the TCRdb call of TRBD2 cannot be checked. The CDR3 is 18 amino acids. Germline V CDR1 and CDR2: SGHAT, FQDESV (reference sequence). CDR3: CASSEPKGLAGAKNIQYF.

The chain carries TRBV5-4 and TRBJ2-1; TCRdb calls TRBD1, which cannot be checked without DNA. The CDR3 covers 17 residues. The germline CDR1 and CDR2 sequences are SGHNT and YYREEE (reference sequence). The CDR3 spells CASSLGSPGSSYNEQFF.

The chain is built from TRBV9 and TRBJ1-1. The CDR3 spans 13 residues. Per germline, CDR1 SGDLS and CDR2 YYNGEE. CDR3 sequence: CASSDGRLAEAFF. Complete variable domain (other parts from reference TRBV9 and TRBJ1-1): DSGVTQTPKHLITATGQRVTLRCSPRSGDLSVYWYQQSLDQGLQFLIQYYNGEERAKGNILERFSAQQFPDLHSELNLSSLELGDSALYFCASSDGRLAEAFFGQGTRLTVV.

The V gene is TRBV14, the J gene TRBJ1-2; there is no DNA to check the TCRdb D call of TRBD1. The germline V gene has CDR1 SGHDN and CDR2 FVKESK. There are 23 residues in the CDR3. CDR3 protein: CASSQESRDRGFYRTGLRYGYTF.

The chain has TRBV4-1 and TRBJ1-3; the TRBD1 assignment by TCRdb is unverifiable without DNA. Germline V CDR1 and CDR2: MGHRA, YSYEKL. The CDR3 covers 16 residues. The CDR3 region is CASSPQGAPSGNTIYF.

The chain uses TRBV19 and TRBJ1-3. The CDR3 is made up of 13 amino acids. Germline V gene lookup returns CDR1 LNHDA and CDR2 SQIVND (reference sequence). The CDR3: CASRFASGNTIYF.

The J gene is TRBJ2-1, the V gene TRBV9; the D call of TRBD2 rests on TCRdb alone, since no DNA is present to check it. CDR3 length equals 17 residues. The germline gives CDR1 SGDLS, CDR2 YYNGEE. The CDR3 sequence: CASSPQLAGAFYNEQFF.